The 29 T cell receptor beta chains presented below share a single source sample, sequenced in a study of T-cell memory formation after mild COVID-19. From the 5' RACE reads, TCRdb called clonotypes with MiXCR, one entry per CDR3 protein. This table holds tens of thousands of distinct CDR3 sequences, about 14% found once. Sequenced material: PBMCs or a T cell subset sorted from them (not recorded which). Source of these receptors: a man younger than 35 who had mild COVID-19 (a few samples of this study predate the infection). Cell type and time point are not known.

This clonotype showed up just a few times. The CDR3 spells CASSAGGAPTGELFF. The CDR3, as DNA: TGTGCCAGCAGTGCGGGCGGGGCTCCCACCGGGGAGCTGTTTTTT. This rearrangement joins TRBV12-3 or TRBV12-4 to TRBJ2-2; D possibly corresponds to TRBD2 (6 bases). The CDR3 has 15 amino acids. Trimming shortened V by 5 bases and J by 4 bases, and 14 bases separated the two germline ends.

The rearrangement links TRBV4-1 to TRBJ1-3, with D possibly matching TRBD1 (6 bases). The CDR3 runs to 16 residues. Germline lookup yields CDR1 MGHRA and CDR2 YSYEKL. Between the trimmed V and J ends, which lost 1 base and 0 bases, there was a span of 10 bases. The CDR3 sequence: CASSQGGRFSGNTIYF. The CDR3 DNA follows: TGCGCCAGCAGCCAAGGGGGGCGGTTCTCTGGAAACACCATATATTTT.

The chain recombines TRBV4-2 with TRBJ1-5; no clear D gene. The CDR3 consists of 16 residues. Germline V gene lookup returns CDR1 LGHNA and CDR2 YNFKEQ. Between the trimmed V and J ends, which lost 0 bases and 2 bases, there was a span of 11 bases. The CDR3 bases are TGTGCCAGCAGCCAAGAGGAAGGGTTGGGCAATCAGCCCCAGCATTTT. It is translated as CASSQEEGLGNQPQHF.

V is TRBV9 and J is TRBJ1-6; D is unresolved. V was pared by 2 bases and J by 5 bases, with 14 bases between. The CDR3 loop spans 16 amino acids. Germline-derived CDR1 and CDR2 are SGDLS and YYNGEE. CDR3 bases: TGTGCCAGCAGCGTTAACTCCTACGGGGATAATTCACCCCTCCACTTT. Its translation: CASSVNSYGDNSPLHF.

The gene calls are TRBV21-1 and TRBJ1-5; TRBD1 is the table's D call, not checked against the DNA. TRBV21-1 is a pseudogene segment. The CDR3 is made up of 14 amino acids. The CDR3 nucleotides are TGTGCCAGCAGCAAACCGGGGGCCGGGCAGCCCCAGCATTTT. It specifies CASSKPGAGQPQHF.

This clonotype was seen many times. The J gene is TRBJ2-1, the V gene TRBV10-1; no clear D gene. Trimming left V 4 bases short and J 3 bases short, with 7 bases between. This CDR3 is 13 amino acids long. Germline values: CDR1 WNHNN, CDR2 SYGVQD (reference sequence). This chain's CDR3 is CASSARVYNEQFF. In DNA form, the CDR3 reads TGCGCCAGCAGTGCCCGGGTCTACAATGAGCAGTTCTTC.

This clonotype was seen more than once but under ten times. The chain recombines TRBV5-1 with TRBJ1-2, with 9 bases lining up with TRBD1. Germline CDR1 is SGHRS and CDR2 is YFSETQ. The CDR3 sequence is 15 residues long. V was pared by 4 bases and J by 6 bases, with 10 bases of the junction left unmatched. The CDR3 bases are TGCGCCAGCAGCGTGGGGACAGGGAGAGTGGATGGCTACACCTTC. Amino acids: CASSVGTGRVDGYTF.

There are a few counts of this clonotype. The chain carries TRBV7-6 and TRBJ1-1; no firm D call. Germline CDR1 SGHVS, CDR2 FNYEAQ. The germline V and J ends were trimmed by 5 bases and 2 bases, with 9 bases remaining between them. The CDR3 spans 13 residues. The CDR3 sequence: CASSPTPNTEAFF. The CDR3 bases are TGTGCCAGCAGCCCAACCCCTAACACTGAAGCTTTCTTT.

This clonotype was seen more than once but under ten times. The CDR3, as DNA: TGCGCCAGCAGCCAAGAGTGGGGGGACGCAGCCTCCTACGAGCAGTACTTC. This gives the protein CASSQEWGDAASYEQYF. V is TRBV4-3 and J is TRBJ2-7; weak D call: TRBD2 (6 bases). V lost 0 bases to trimming and J lost 0 bases, with 15 bases between them. This CDR3 has 17 residues. Germline lookup yields CDR1 LGHNA and CDR2 YSLEER.

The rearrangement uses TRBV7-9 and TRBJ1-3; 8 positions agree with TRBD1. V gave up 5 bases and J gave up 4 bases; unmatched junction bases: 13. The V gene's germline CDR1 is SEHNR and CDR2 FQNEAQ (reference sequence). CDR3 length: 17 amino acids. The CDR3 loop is CASSRPTGVLSGNTIYF. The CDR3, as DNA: TGTGCCAGCAGCCGACCGACAGGGGTGTTGAGCGGAAACACCATATATTTT.

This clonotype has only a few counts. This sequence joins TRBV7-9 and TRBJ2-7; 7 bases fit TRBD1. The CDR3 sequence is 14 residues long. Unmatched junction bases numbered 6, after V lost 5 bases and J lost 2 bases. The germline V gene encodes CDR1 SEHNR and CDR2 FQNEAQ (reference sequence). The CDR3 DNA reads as TGTGCCAGCAGCGCCGGGACAGCCCCCTACGAGCAGTACTTC. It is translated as CASSAGTAPYEQYF.

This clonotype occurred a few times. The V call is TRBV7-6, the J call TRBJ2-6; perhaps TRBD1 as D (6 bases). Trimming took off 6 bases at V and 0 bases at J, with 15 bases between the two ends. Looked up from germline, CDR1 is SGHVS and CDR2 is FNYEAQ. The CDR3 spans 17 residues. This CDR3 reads CASSGTGILSGANVLTF. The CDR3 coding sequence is TGTGCCAGCAGTGGTACAGGGATCCTCTCTGGGGCCAACGTCCTGACTTTC.

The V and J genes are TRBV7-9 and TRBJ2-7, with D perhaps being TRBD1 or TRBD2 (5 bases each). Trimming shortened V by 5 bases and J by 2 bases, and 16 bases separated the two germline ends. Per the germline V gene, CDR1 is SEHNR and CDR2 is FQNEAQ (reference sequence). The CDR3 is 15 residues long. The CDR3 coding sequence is TGTGCCAGCAGCCCGTCTGGGGGTCAACCCTACGAGCAGTACTTC. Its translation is CASSPSGGQPYEQYF.

Written as DNA, the CDR3 is TGTGCCAGCAGTTTTTACAGGGGCACTGAAGCTTTCTTT. Protein product: CASSFYRGTEAFF. The V gene is TRBV6-4, the J gene TRBJ1-1; 7 bases agree with TRBD1. The CDR3 is 13 residues long. Looked up from germline, CDR1 is MRHNA and CDR2 is SNTAGT. With V trimmed by 5 bases and J by 4 bases, 4 bases remained unmatched.

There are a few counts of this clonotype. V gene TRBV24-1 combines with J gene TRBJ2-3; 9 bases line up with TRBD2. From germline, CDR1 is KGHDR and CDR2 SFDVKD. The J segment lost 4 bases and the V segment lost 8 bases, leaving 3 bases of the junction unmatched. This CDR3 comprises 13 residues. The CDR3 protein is CATTGGGADTQYF. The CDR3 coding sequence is TGTGCCACCACCGGCGGGGGGGCAGATACGCAGTATTTT.

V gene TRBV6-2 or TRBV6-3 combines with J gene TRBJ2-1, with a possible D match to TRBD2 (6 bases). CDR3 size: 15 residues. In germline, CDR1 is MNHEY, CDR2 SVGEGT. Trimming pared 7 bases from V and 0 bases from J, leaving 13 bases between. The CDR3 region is CASTPGLSSYNEQFF. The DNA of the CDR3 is TGTGCCAGCACTCCGGGACTGAGCTCCTACAATGAGCAGTTCTTC.

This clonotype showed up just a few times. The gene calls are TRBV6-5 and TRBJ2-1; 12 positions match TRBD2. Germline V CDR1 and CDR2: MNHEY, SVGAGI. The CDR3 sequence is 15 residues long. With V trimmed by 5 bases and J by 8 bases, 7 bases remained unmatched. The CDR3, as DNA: TGTGCCAGCAGTAAGCCTAGCGGGGGGGCCGATGAGCAGTTCTTC. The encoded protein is CASSKPSGGADEQFF.

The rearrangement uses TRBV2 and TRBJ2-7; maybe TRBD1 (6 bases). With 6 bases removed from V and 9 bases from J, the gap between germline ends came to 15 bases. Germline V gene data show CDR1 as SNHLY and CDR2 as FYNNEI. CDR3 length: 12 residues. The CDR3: CASRGSRGRQYF. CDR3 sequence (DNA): TGTGCCAGCAGAGGCTCCAGGGGCCGGCAGTACTTC.

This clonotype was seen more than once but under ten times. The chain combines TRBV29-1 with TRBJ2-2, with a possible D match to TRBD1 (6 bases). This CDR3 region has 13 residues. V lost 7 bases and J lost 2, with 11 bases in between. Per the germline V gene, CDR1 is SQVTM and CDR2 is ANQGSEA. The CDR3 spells CSGTDSNTGELFF. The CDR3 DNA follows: TGCAGCGGGACGGACAGTAACACCGGGGAGCTGTTTTTT.

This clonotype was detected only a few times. CDR3 amino acids: CASSYGRAEAFF. In DNA form, the CDR3 reads TGTGCCAGCAGTTACGGGAGGGCTGAAGCTTTCTTT. The V call is TRBV6-2 or TRBV6-3, the J call TRBJ1-1; unclear D gene. V was shortened by 2 bases and J by 6 bases, with 7 bases between the two germline ends. CDR1 and CDR2 from the germline V gene are MNHEY and SVGEGT. The CDR3 is 12 amino acids.

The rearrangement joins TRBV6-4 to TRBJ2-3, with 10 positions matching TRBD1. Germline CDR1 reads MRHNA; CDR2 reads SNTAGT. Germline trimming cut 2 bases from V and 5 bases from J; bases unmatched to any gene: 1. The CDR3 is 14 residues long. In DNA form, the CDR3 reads TGTGCCAGCAGTGACAGGACAGGGGGAGATACGCAGTATTTT. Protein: CASSDRTGGDTQYF.

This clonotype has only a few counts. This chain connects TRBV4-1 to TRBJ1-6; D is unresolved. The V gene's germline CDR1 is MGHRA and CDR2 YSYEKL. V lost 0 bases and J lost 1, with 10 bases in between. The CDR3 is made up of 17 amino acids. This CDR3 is CASSQDPGGSYNSPLHF. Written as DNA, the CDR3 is TGCGCCAGCAGCCAAGATCCGGGCGGATCCTATAATTCACCCCTCCACTTT.

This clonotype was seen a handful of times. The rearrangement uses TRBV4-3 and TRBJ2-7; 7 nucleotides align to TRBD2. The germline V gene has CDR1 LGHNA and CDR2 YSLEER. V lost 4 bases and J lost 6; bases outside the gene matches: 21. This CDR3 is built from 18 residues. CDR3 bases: TGCGCCAGCAGCCTTGCAGTTCTGGGCGGGGGAACTAGAGGCGAGCAGTACGTC. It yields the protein CASSLAVLGGGTRGEQYV.

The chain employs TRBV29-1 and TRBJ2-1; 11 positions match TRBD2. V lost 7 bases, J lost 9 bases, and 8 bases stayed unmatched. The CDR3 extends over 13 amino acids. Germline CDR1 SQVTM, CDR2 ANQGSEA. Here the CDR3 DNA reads TGCAGCGGAACTAGCGGGGGAATGGGTGAGCAGTTCTTC. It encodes CSGTSGGMGEQFF.

CDR3 protein: CASSPSGSNTEAFF. The CDR3 DNA reads as TGTGCCAGTAGCCCTAGCGGGTCGAACACTGAAGCTTTCTTT. The rearrangement links TRBV19 to TRBJ1-1, with D hard to call. Per germline, CDR1 LNHDA and CDR2 SQIVND (reference sequence). The V and J ends lost 6 bases and 1 base respectively, with 12 bases between them. The CDR3 is 14 residues long.

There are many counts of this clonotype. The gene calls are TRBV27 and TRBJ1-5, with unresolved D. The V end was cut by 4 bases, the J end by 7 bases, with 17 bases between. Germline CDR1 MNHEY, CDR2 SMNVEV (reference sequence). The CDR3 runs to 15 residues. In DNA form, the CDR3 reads TGTGCCAGCAGTTCAATAAACGGGGTCGGGCAGCCCCAGCATTTT. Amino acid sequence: CASSSINGVGQPQHF.

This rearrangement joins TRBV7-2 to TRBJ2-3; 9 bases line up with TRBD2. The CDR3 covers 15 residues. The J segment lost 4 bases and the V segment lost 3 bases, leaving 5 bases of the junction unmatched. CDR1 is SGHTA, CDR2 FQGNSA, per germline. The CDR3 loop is CASSLGGGASDTQYF. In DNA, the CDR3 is TGTGCCAGCAGCTTGGGCGGGGGGGCCTCAGATACGCAGTATTTT. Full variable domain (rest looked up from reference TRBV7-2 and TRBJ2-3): GAGVSQSPSNKVTEKGKDVELRCDPISGHTALYWYRQSLGQGLEFLIYFQGNSAPDKSGLPSDRFSAERTGGSVSTLTIQRTQQEDSAVYLCASSLGGGASDTQYFGPGTRLTVL.

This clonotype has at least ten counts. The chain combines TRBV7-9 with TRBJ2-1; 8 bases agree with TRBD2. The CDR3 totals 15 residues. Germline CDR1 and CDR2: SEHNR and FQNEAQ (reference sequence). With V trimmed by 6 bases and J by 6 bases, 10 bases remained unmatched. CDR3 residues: CASSSTSGYSNEQFF. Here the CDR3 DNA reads TGTGCCAGCAGTTCTACTAGCGGATATTCCAATGAGCAGTTCTTC.

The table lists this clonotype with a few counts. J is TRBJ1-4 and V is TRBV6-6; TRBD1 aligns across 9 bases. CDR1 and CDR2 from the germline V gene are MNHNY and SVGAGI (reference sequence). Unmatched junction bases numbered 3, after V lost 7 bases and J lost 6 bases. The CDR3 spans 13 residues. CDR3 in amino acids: CASKQGAYEKLFF. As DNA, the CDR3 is TGTGCCAGCAAACAGGGGGCGTATGAAAAACTGTTTTTT.